A selection of T cell receptor beta chains follows, all from one sample in a study of cytomegalovirus exposure and HLA in healthy donors. Here immunoSEQ multiplex PCR was the method, and the copy in TCRdb shows in-frame clones only, minus some. The table lists more than 80,000 clones, approximately 71% of them singletons. Sequencing was carried out using PBMCs. These receptors all come from a man between 40 and 49 years old in good health and CMV-seronegative. Both conserved end residues are part of each CDR3. Fields, in order: clone size, J gene, D gene, V gene, CDR3 protein, CDR3 DNA. The D gene is left open where the match is weak. For some rows the clone size is stated as once, few or many, or as a class when expanded; others skip it.

abundance: .
j_gene: TRBJ2-1
d_gene: .
v_gene: TRBV29-1
CDR3aa: CSVDTRGERGYNEQFF
CDR3nt: TGCAGCGTTGATACCAGGGGGGAACGGGGCTACAATGAGCAGTTCTTC

abundance: .
j_gene: TRBJ1-1
d_gene: .
v_gene: TRBV9
CDR3aa: CASSPTTRPNTEAFF
CDR3nt: TGTGCCAGCAGCCCAACGACTAGGCCGAACACTGAAGCTTTCTTT

abundance: .
j_gene: TRBJ2-3
d_gene: TRBD2
v_gene: TRBV10-2
CDR3aa: CASSEGGGAGTDTQYF
CDR3nt: TGCGCCAGCAGTGAAGGCGGGGGGGCAGGAACAGATACGCAGTATTTT

abundance: .
j_gene: TRBJ2-1
d_gene: .
v_gene: TRBV4-1
CDR3aa: CASSRTGEINEQFF
CDR3nt: TGCGCCAGCAGCCGCACCGGGGAAATAAATGAGCAGTTCTTC

abundance: .
j_gene: TRBJ1-1
d_gene: .
v_gene: TRBV4-1
CDR3aa: CASSQDRSSSMNTEAFF
CDR3nt: TGCGCCAGCAGCCAAGACAGGTCGTCATCTATGAACACTGAAGCTTTCTTT

abundance: few
j_gene: TRBJ2-5
d_gene: .
v_gene: TRBV6-6
CDR3aa: CASSYSGLTEETQYF
CDR3nt: TGTGCCAGCAGTTACTCAGGCTTGACAGAAGAGACCCAGTACTTC

abundance: .
j_gene: TRBJ2-3
d_gene: .
v_gene: TRBV27
CDR3aa: CASSLLGGRESGTQYF
CDR3nt: TGTGCCAGCAGTTTATTAGGCGGGCGGGAATCGGGTACGCAGTATTTT

abundance: .
j_gene: TRBJ2-3
d_gene: TRBD2
v_gene: TRBV10-1
CDR3aa: CASSDGTRDTDTQYF
CDR3nt: TGCGCCAGCAGTGACGGGACTAGAGACACAGATACGCAGTATTTT

abundance: .
j_gene: TRBJ2-7
d_gene: TRBD2
v_gene: TRBV11-2
CDR3aa: CASSLALAGGYEQYF
CDR3nt: TGTGCCAGCAGCTTAGCGCTAGCGGGGGGTTACGAGCAGTACTTC

abundance: .
j_gene: TRBJ2-7
d_gene: .
v_gene: TRBV20-1
CDR3aa: CSAAGAYEQYF
CDR3nt: TGCAGTGCTGCCGGAGCCTACGAGCAGTACTTC

abundance: .
j_gene: TRBJ1-2
d_gene: .
v_gene: TRBV2
CDR3aa: CASKTGSNYGYTF
CDR3nt: TGTGCCAGCAAGACAGGATCTAACTATGGCTACACCTTC

abundance: .
j_gene: TRBJ1-6
d_gene: TRBD1
v_gene: TRBV18
CDR3aa: CASSGQGPDSPLHF
CDR3nt: TGTGCCAGCTCCGGACAGGGGCCTGATTCACCCCTCCACTTT

abundance: .
j_gene: TRBJ2-6
d_gene: .
v_gene: TRBV5-1
CDR3aa: CASSLVSPGDNVLTF
CDR3nt: TGCGCCAGCAGCTTGGTTTCCCCAGGGGACAACGTCCTGACTTTC

abundance: .
j_gene: TRBJ2-3
d_gene: .
v_gene: TRBV2
CDR3aa: CASSENNLLGTQYF
CDR3nt: TGTGCCAGCAGTGAAAACAATCTTCTAGGTACGCAGTATTTT

abundance: .
j_gene: TRBJ1-1
d_gene: .
v_gene: TRBV5-4
CDR3aa: CASSLDPQGSTEAFF
CDR3nt: TGTGCCAGCAGCTTGGATCCACAGGGAAGCACTGAAGCTTTCTTT

abundance: .
j_gene: TRBJ1-1
d_gene: .
v_gene: TRBV5-6
CDR3aa: CASSSIGLLEAFF
CDR3nt: TGTGCCAGCAGCTCGATAGGACTGCTTGAAGCTTTCTTT

abundance: .
j_gene: TRBJ1-1
d_gene: TRBD1
v_gene: TRBV6-1
CDR3aa: CASSEDRGTEAFF
CDR3nt: TGTGCCAGCAGTGAAGACAGGGGCACTGAAGCTTTCTTT

abundance: .
j_gene: TRBJ2-7
d_gene: .
v_gene: TRBV2
CDR3aa: CATRRVRQISYEQYF
CDR3nt: TGTGCCACCCGCAGGGTTCGGCAGATCTCCTACGAGCAGTACTTC

abundance: .
j_gene: TRBJ2-3
d_gene: TRBD2
v_gene: TRBV9
CDR3aa: CASSSSGGAGDTQYF
CDR3nt: TGTGCCAGCAGCTCTAGCGGGGGGGCCGGAGATACGCAGTATTTT

abundance: .
j_gene: TRBJ2-2
d_gene: .
v_gene: TRBV14
CDR3aa: CASSHTSLNTGELFF
CDR3nt: TGTGCCAGCAGCCATACTAGCCTGAACACCGGGGAGCTGTTTTTT

abundance: once
j_gene: TRBJ2-4
d_gene: TRBD1
v_gene: TRBV6-1
CDR3aa: CASSSGQGGSIQYF
CDR3nt: TGTGCCAGCAGTTCGGGACAGGGGGGAAGCATTCAGTACTTC

abundance: .
j_gene: TRBJ2-5
d_gene: .
v_gene: TRBV7-8
CDR3aa: CASSLIQATFQETQYF
CDR3nt: TGTGCCAGCAGCTTAATCCAGGCTACCTTCCAAGAGACCCAGTACTTC

abundance: .
j_gene: TRBJ2-3
d_gene: TRBD2
v_gene: TRBV11-1
CDR3aa: CASSNLAVTSTDTQYF
CDR3nt: TGTGCCAGCAGCAACCTAGCGGTTACTAGCACAGATACGCAGTATTTT

abundance: .
j_gene: TRBJ2-5
d_gene: .
v_gene: TRBV5-1
CDR3aa: CASSLGVGEETQYF
CDR3nt: TGCGCCAGCAGCTTGGGAGTGGGCGAAGAGACCCAGTACTTC

abundance: .
j_gene: TRBJ1-2
d_gene: TRBD1
v_gene: TRBV29-1
CDR3aa: CSVPYIDRGAYGYTF
CDR3nt: TGCAGCGTTCCCTATATTGACAGGGGAGCCTATGGCTACACCTTC

abundance: .
j_gene: TRBJ2-3
d_gene: .
v_gene: TRBV6-5
CDR3aa: CASSYSQSTDTQYF
CDR3nt: TGTGCCAGCAGTTACTCTCAGAGCACAGATACGCAGTATTTT

abundance: once
j_gene: TRBJ1-2
d_gene: .
v_gene: TRBV2
CDR3aa: CASSESWGLGYGYTF
CDR3nt: TGTGCCAGCAGTGAATCCTGGGGGCTAGGCTATGGCTACACCTTC

abundance: .
j_gene: TRBJ2-2
d_gene: .
v_gene: TRBV15
CDR3aa: CATSRDLQGTTGELFF
CDR3nt: TGTGCCACCAGCAGAGACTTACAGGGTACCACCGGGGAGCTGTTTTTT

abundance: .
j_gene: TRBJ1-6
d_gene: .
v_gene: TRBV28
CDR3aa: CASSLTQGLGSPLHF
CDR3nt: TGTGCCAGCAGTTTAACACAGGGTCTTGGATCACCCCTCCACTTT

abundance: once
j_gene: TRBJ2-2
d_gene: .
v_gene: TRBV6-5
CDR3aa: CASSYSQGNTGELFF
CDR3nt: TGTGCCAGCAGTTACTCCCAGGGTAACACCGGGGAGCTGTTTTTT

abundance: .
j_gene: TRBJ1-6
d_gene: .
v_gene: TRBV6-6
CDR3aa: CASRPDYSYNSPLHF
CDR3nt: TGTGCCAGCAGGCCGGACTACTCCTATAATTCACCCCTCCACTTT

abundance: once
j_gene: TRBJ1-6
d_gene: .
v_gene: TRBV18
CDR3aa: CASSPNREYNSPLHF
CDR3nt: TGTGCCAGCTCACCGAACAGGGAATATAATTCACCCCTCCACTTT

abundance: .
j_gene: TRBJ2-7
d_gene: TRBD2
v_gene: TRBV5-4
CDR3aa: CASSRELAGNEQYF
CDR3nt: TGTGCCAGCAGCCGGGAACTAGCGGGGAACGAGCAGTACTTC

abundance: .
j_gene: TRBJ1-1
d_gene: TRBD1
v_gene: TRBV5-5
CDR3aa: CASSVRDSPTEAFF
CDR3nt: TGTGCCAGCAGCGTCCGGGACAGCCCCACTGAAGCTTTCTTT

abundance: .
j_gene: TRBJ2-5
d_gene: TRBD1
v_gene: TRBV2
CDR3aa: CASSYTQTGKETQYF
CDR3nt: TGTGCCAGCAGTTATACCCAGACAGGGAAGGAGACCCAGTACTTC

abundance: .
j_gene: TRBJ1-1
d_gene: .
v_gene: TRBV5-4
CDR3aa: CASSRWTASNTEAFF
CDR3nt: TGTGCCAGCAGCCGATGGACAGCCTCGAACACTGAAGCTTTCTTT

abundance: .
j_gene: TRBJ2-2
d_gene: TRBD2
v_gene: TRBV5-1
CDR3aa: CASSQAAGDTGELFF
CDR3nt: TGCGCCAGCAGCCAGGCGGCGGGGGACACCGGGGAGCTGTTTTTT

abundance: once
j_gene: TRBJ2-3
d_gene: .
v_gene: TRBV7-9
CDR3aa: CSSSFYGRGATDTQYF
CDR3nt: TGTTCCAGCAGCTTTTATGGCCGGGGGGCTACAGATACGCAGTATTTT

abundance: .
j_gene: TRBJ1-6
d_gene: .
v_gene: TRBV5-1
CDR3aa: CASRTDYNSPLHF
CDR3nt: TGCGCCAGCAGGACAGACTATAATTCACCCCTCCACTTT

abundance: .
j_gene: TRBJ2-7
d_gene: .
v_gene: TRBV2
CDR3aa: CASKGGAYEQYF
CDR3nt: TGTGCCAGCAAGGGGGGGGCCTACGAGCAGTACTTC

abundance: .
j_gene: TRBJ2-1
d_gene: TRBD1
v_gene: TRBV2
CDR3aa: CARQGGSYNEQFF
CDR3nt: TGTGCCCGACAGGGGGGGAGTTACAATGAGCAGTTCTTC

abundance: .
j_gene: TRBJ1-6
d_gene: .
v_gene: TRBV5-8
CDR3aa: CASSTKSSPLHF
CDR3nt: TGTGCCAGCAGCACTAAGAGTTCACCCCTCCACTTT

abundance: few
j_gene: TRBJ1-2
d_gene: .
v_gene: TRBV19
CDR3aa: CASSRDRYGYTF
CDR3nt: TGTGCCAGTAGTAGAGACAGATATGGCTACACCTTC

abundance: .
j_gene: TRBJ1-1
d_gene: .
v_gene: TRBV21-1
CDR3aa: CAPPREDSYTEAFF
CDR3nt: TGTGCCCCGCCCCGGGAGGACTCATACACTGAAGCTTTCTTT

abundance: .
j_gene: TRBJ1-2
d_gene: .
v_gene: TRBV18
CDR3aa: CASSPPPHLGSGYTF
CDR3nt: TGTGCCAGCTCACCCCCACCTCACCTTGGGAGTGGCTACACCTTC

abundance: once
j_gene: TRBJ2-6
d_gene: .
v_gene: TRBV6-5
CDR3aa: CASGVDFGANVLTF
CDR3nt: TGTGCCAGCGGCGTGGACTTTGGGGCCAACGTCCTGACTTTC

abundance: .
j_gene: TRBJ1-1
d_gene: .
v_gene: TRBV2
CDR3aa: CASSGDQGRASF
CDR3nt: TGTGCCAGCAGTGGAGATCAGGGGCGGGCTTCCTTT

abundance: .
j_gene: TRBJ1-6
d_gene: .
v_gene: TRBV6-1
CDR3aa: CASKGPGENSPLHF
CDR3nt: TGTGCCAGCAAGGGGCCAGGGGAAAATTCACCCCTCCACTTT

abundance: few
j_gene: TRBJ1-2
d_gene: TRBD1
v_gene: TRBV6-5
CDR3aa: CAGPTGGAHGYTF
CDR3nt: TGTGCCGGCCCGACAGGGGGCGCCCATGGCTACACCTTC

abundance: once
j_gene: TRBJ1-6
d_gene: .
v_gene: TRBV19
CDR3aa: CASRFQNSYNSPLHF
CDR3nt: TGTGCCAGTAGATTTCAGAACTCCTATAATTCACCCCTCCACTTT

abundance: .
j_gene: TRBJ1-1
d_gene: .
v_gene: TRBV19
CDR3aa: CATRSVGGPTSNTEAFF
CDR3nt: TGTGCCACCCGAAGCGTGGGGGGACCAACCTCTAACACTGAAGCTTTCTTT

abundance: .
j_gene: TRBJ1-1
d_gene: .
v_gene: TRBV27
CDR3aa: CASSLSRVDTEAFF
CDR3nt: TGTGCCAGCAGTTTATCGCGGGTGGACACTGAAGCTTTCTTT

abundance: .
j_gene: TRBJ2-3
d_gene: .
v_gene: TRBV5-4
CDR3aa: CASSSPYRVEGDTQYF
CDR3nt: TGTGCCAGCAGCTCTCCCTACCGCGTCGAGGGAGATACGCAGTATTTT

abundance: .
j_gene: TRBJ1-1
d_gene: TRBD1
v_gene: TRBV27
CDR3aa: CASSYRGSRFWTEAFF
CDR3nt: TGTGCCAGCAGTTACAGGGGAAGTCGGTTTTGGACTGAAGCTTTCTTT

abundance: .
j_gene: TRBJ1-2
d_gene: TRBD1
v_gene: TRBV27
CDR3aa: CASRDRVKGYTF
CDR3nt: TGTGCCAGCAGGGACAGGGTGAAAGGCTACACCTTC

abundance: .
j_gene: TRBJ1-6
d_gene: .
v_gene: TRBV7-9
CDR3aa: CASGPTSGNSPLHF
CDR3nt: TGTGCCAGCGGCCCCACCTCCGGGAATTCACCCCTCCACTTT

abundance: .
j_gene: TRBJ2-7
d_gene: .
v_gene: TRBV15
CDR3aa: CATSRTPRAGRSYEQYF
CDR3nt: TGTGCCACCAGCAGAACCCCCAGGGCGGGGAGGTCCTACGAGCAGTACTTC

abundance: .
j_gene: TRBJ2-5
d_gene: .
v_gene: TRBV29-1
CDR3aa: CSIGPAEEAQYF
CDR3nt: TGCAGCATCGGACCTGCCGAGGAGGCCCAGTACTTC

abundance: .
j_gene: TRBJ1-1
d_gene: .
v_gene: TRBV25-1
CDR3aa: CASSDITGNTEAFF
CDR3nt: TGTGCCAGCAGCGACATTACAGGAAACACTGAAGCTTTCTTT

abundance: .
j_gene: TRBJ2-7
d_gene: TRBD2
v_gene: TRBV5-1
CDR3aa: CASSLRLAGPAYEQYF
CDR3nt: TGCGCCAGCAGCTTAAGGCTAGCGGGGCCGGCCTACGAGCAGTACTTC